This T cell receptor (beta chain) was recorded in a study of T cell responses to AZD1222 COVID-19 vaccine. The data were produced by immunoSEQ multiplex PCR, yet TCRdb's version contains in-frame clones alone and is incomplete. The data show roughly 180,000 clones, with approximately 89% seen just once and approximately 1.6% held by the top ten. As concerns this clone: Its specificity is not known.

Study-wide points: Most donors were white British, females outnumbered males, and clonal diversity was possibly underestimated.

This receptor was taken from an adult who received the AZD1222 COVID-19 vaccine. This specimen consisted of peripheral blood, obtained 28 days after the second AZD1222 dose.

CDR3 nucleotide sequence: TGTGCCAGCAGCCCCAACTCCCGGGGCGGGGAGCTGTTTTTT. Amino acid sequence: CASSPNSRGGELFF. The chain has TRBV6-2 or TRBV6-3 and TRBJ2-2, with a possible D match to TRBD2 (5 bases). Per germline, CDR1 MNHEY and CDR2 SVGEGT. CDR3 length: 14 amino acids. The germline V and J ends were trimmed by 6 bases and 7 bases, with 15 bases remaining between them.